These 28 T cell receptor beta chains were sequenced from one sample in a study of patients and donors after allogeneic stem cell transplantation. TCRdb fed the RT-PCR reads into MiXCR, producing one record per CDR3 protein. Seen here are over 65,000 distinct CDR3 sequences, around 27% observed once, and the top ten hold about 25%. Sequenced input: blood, either unsorted or a sorted T cell fraction (not recorded which). The receptors here all came from a human donor who was either an allogeneic HSCT recipient or a stem cell or donor lymphocyte infusion donor (not recorded which). It is not recorded whose cells these are; they may come from a transplant donor.

This rearrangement joins TRBV12-3 or TRBV12-4 to TRBJ2-7, with 12 bases fitting TRBD2. The V gene end was trimmed by 5 bases and the J gene end by 0 bases; junction bases not matched to a gene: 8. The CDR3 is made up of 17 amino acids. The CDR3 region has the DNA TGTGCCAGCAGTCCCGACTTGACTAGCGGGAGCTCCTACGAGCAGTACTTC. This encodes CASSPDLTSGSSYEQYF.

This clonotype was recorded only once. V usage is TRBV6-5 and J usage is TRBJ1-1, with 8 bases that match TRBD1. The V and J ends lost 5 bases and 2 bases, in that order; junction bases with no gene match: 4. CDR3 size: 14 residues. The V gene's germline CDR1 is MNHEY and CDR2 SVGAGI. The CDR3 bases are TGTGCCAGCAGTCAACAGGGGGATAACACTGAAGCTTTCTTT. It yields the protein CASSQQGDNTEAFF.

The chain is built from TRBV19 and TRBJ2-6, with D unresolved. The CDR3 runs to 14 residues. Trimming removed 10 bases from V and 0 bases from J, with 10 bases in between. Germline lookup yields CDR1 LNHDA and CDR2 SQIVND (reference sequence). The CDR3 DNA sequence: TGTGCCATGCGCAGGAGCTCTGGGGCCAACGTCCTGACTTTC. Translation: CAMRRSSGANVLTF.

CDR3 sequence (DNA): TGTGCCACCAGCAGAGATTACGGGTCTGGGGCCAACGTCCTGACTTTC. Translated, it gives CATSRDYGSGANVLTF. This chain uses TRBV15 with TRBJ2-6, with D unclear. The germline V gene encodes CDR1 LNHNV and CDR2 YYDKDF (reference sequence). This CDR3 is 16 amino acids long. Trimming left V 0 bases short and J 1 base short, with 7 bases between.

This clonotype has a count of ten or more. The chain has TRBV29-1 and TRBJ2-3; the D gene could be TRBD1 or TRBD2 (6 bases each). Trimming removed 2 bases at V and 4 bases at J, with 7 bases between. Germline values: CDR1 SQVTM, CDR2 ANQGSEA. CDR3 length equals 12 residues. For the CDR3, the DNA is TGCAGCGTTGAAAGGGGGGCAGATACGCAGTATTTT. This sequence encodes CSVERGADTQYF.

V is TRBV12-3 or TRBV12-4 and J is TRBJ1-6; D might be TRBD1 (5 bases). V dropped 5 bases and J dropped 9 bases, with 14 bases sitting between them. The CDR3 loop spans 14 amino acids. CDR3 region: CASSLWGSRSPLHF. In nucleotides, the CDR3 is TGTGCCAGCAGTCTTTGGGGGTCTCGTTCACCCCTCCACTTT.

The chain has TRBV12-3 or TRBV12-4 and TRBJ1-2; D call uncertain. The CDR3 extends over 12 amino acids. Trimming removed 4 bases at V and 4 bases at J, with 7 bases between. In nucleotides, the CDR3 is TGTGCCAGCAGTTATGGGGTCTATGGCTACACCTTC. Translating gives CASSYGVYGYTF.

The chain recombines TRBV3-1 with TRBJ2-3; the D call may be TRBD1 or TRBD2 (5 bases each). The CDR3 sequence is 21 residues long. The germline gives CDR1 LGHDT, CDR2 YNNKEL (reference sequence). The V and J ends lost 4 bases and 0 bases respectively, with 29 bases between them. Here the CDR3 reads CASSPPFGMGVGLFSTDTQYF. In DNA, the CDR3 is TGTGCCAGCAGCCCCCCCTTTGGTATGGGGGTCGGATTATTTAGCACAGATACGCAGTATTTT.

This clonotype was counted a few times. V is TRBV4-1 and J is TRBJ1-2; 7 bases fit TRBD1. The germline CDR1 and CDR2 sequences are MGHRA and YSYEKL. This CDR3 is 14 amino acids long. V dropped 1 base and J dropped 4; count of bases not matched to a gene: 3. The CDR3, as DNA: TGCGCCAGCAGCCAAGCCTCAGGGGGCTATGGCTACACCTTC. Protein product: CASSQASGGYGYTF.

This clonotype appeared many times. The chain recombines TRBV2 with TRBJ2-1, with a weak D call TRBD1 (5 bases). Deletions cut 5 bases from V and 8 bases from J, with 10 bases between. The CDR3 has 12 residues. CDR1 is SNHLY, CDR2 FYNNEI, per germline. The CDR3 coding sequence is TGTGCCAGCAGTAGTCAGGGCCATGAGCAGTTCTTC. Amino acid sequence: CASSSQGHEQFF.

This clonotype appeared many times. The V and J genes are TRBV2 and TRBJ1-6, with a possible D match to TRBD1 (6 bases). CDR3 length: 13 amino acids. Trimming pared 8 bases from V and 5 bases from J, leaving 10 bases between. Germline loops: CDR1 SNHLY, CDR2 FYNNEI. The CDR3 bases are TGTGCCAGCTACCGGACAGATAATTCACCCCTCCACTTT. It specifies CASYRTDNSPLHF.

This clonotype was found a few times. The chain recombines TRBV5-4 with TRBJ2-1, with 7 bases lining up with TRBD2. Trimming removed 8 bases from V and 5 bases from J; junction bases left unmatched: 10. The germline V gene has CDR1 SGHNT and CDR2 YYREEE (reference sequence). This CDR3 comprises 14 residues. Here the CDR3 reads CASVAQRGDNEQFF. The CDR3 nucleotides read TGTGCCAGTGTTGCACAGCGGGGAGACAATGAGCAGTTCTTC.

V gene TRBV12-3 or TRBV12-4 combines with J gene TRBJ2-2; 7 nucleotides align to TRBD1. The V segment lost 5 bases and the J segment 8 bases; nucleotides outside the gene matches: 5. The CDR3 length is 13 residues. The CDR3 DNA reads as TGTGCCAGCAGTCTAGGGACAGCTGGGGAGCTGTTTTTT. Encoded protein: CASSLGTAGELFF.

V and J are TRBV20-1 and TRBJ2-2; D is possibly TRBD1 or TRBD2 (5 bases each). Trimming took off 0 bases at V and 7 bases at J, with 15 bases between the two ends. The germline CDR1 and CDR2 sequences are DFQATT and SNEGSKA (reference sequence). This CDR3 is 15 amino acids long. The CDR3 sequence: CSARDAEGLDGELFF. The CDR3 region has the DNA TGCAGTGCTAGAGATGCAGAGGGGTTGGACGGGGAGCTGTTTTTT.

This clonotype has only a few counts. This chain links TRBV20-1 with TRBJ2-7; D is unclear. With 0 bases removed from V and 4 bases from J, the gap between germline ends came to 16 bases. This CDR3 has 15 residues. Germline CDR1 is DFQATT and CDR2 is SNEGSKA (reference sequence). The CDR3 region is CSAREGQLTRYEQYF. The CDR3 bases are TGCAGTGCTAGAGAGGGCCAACTTACGCGGTACGAGCAGTACTTC.

In this sample, this clonotype turned up a few times. The rearrangement links TRBV20-1 to TRBJ1-3; no firm D call. The V gene lost 4 bases and the J gene lost 6 bases, with 13 bases spanning the gap. The CDR3 is 13 residues long. Looked up from germline, CDR1 is DFQATT and CDR2 is SNEGSKA (reference sequence). CDR3 sequence (DNA): TGCAGTGCTAAAGCCCCTAATGAAAACACCATATATTTT. Its protein is CSAKAPNENTIYF.

The chain recombines TRBV5-1 with TRBJ1-2; D is ambiguous. The germline gives CDR1 SGHRS, CDR2 YFSETQ. The CDR3 loop spans 15 amino acids. Trimming shortened V by 3 bases and J by 1 base, and 13 bases separated the two germline ends. CDR3 coding DNA: TGCGCCAGCAGCTCAATCGGGGTATATAACTATGGCTACACCTTC. This codes for CASSSIGVYNYGYTF.

V usage is TRBV30 and J usage is TRBJ2-6, with a weak D call TRBD1 (5 bases). The CDR3 runs 17 residues. V lost 2 bases to trimming and J lost 0 bases, with 14 bases between them. CDR1 and CDR2 (germline): GTSNPN, SVGIG (reference sequence). CDR3 in amino acids: CAWSTIDRHSGANVLTF. The CDR3 DNA follows: TGTGCCTGGAGTACCATAGACAGACACTCTGGGGCCAACGTCCTGACTTTC.

The V gene is TRBV4-1, the J gene TRBJ1-1; D gene ambiguous. Germline CDR1 is MGHRA and CDR2 is YSYEKL. The CDR3 extends over 13 amino acids. Trimming pared 3 bases from V and 6 bases from J, leaving 11 bases between. CDR3 amino acids: CASSQISGAEAFF. The CDR3 coding sequence is TGCGCCAGCAGCCAGATTTCGGGCGCTGAAGCTTTCTTT.

The chain links TRBV4-1 to TRBJ2-3, with D hard to call. Germline V gene lookup returns CDR1 MGHRA and CDR2 YSYEKL. Trimming pared 4 bases from V and 2 bases from J, leaving 10 bases between. The CDR3 spans 14 residues. The CDR3 DNA reads as TGCGCCAGCAGCCCCTTAGCCTCCACAGATACGCAGTATTTT. Amino acids: CASSPLASTDTQYF.

Many counts were recorded for this clonotype. CDR3 loop: CASSTSGGSNQPQHF. CDR3 bases: TGTGCCAGCAGTACCTCTGGGGGGAGCAATCAGCCCCAGCATTTT. This chain joins TRBV12-3 or TRBV12-4 and TRBJ1-5; D is possibly TRBD1 (5 bases). Between the trimmed V and J ends, which lost 5 bases and 1 base, there was a span of 12 bases. The CDR3 is 15 residues long.

This clonotype came up many times. This rearrangement joins TRBV5-6 to TRBJ1-4; D not certain. The CDR3 length is 15 residues. The V end was cut by 1 base, the J end by 5 bases, with 12 bases between. Germline assignment: CDR1 SGHDT and CDR2 YYEEEE. The CDR3: CASSLKTDSNEKLFF. The CDR3 DNA reads as TGTGCCAGCAGCTTGAAAACAGACTCCAATGAAAAACTGTTTTTT.

This chain uses TRBV4-1 with TRBJ1-5; 7 bases are a match to TRBD1. V was clipped by 0 bases and J by 11 bases; unmatched bases: 19. Per germline, CDR1 MGHRA and CDR2 YSYEKL. The length of the CDR3 is 18 residues. The CDR3 region is CASSQESAPDRPRGTQHF. DNA of the CDR3: TGCGCCAGCAGCCAAGAATCAGCCCCGGACAGGCCCAGGGGGACCCAGCATTTT.

V is TRBV2 and J is TRBJ1-5; D is ambiguous. Germline loops: CDR1 SNHLY, CDR2 FYNNEI. There are 12 residues in the CDR3. Trimming took off 7 bases at V and 0 bases at J, with 4 bases between the two ends. CDR3 DNA: TGTGCCAGCAAATATAGCAATCAGCCCCAGCATTTT. It is translated as CASKYSNQPQHF.

The chain couples TRBV7-2 to TRBJ2-1; D unresolved. This CDR3 is 14 amino acids long. V lost 3 bases to trimming and J lost 9 bases, with 15 bases between them. Germline assignment: CDR1 SGHTA and CDR2 FQGNSA. The CDR3 here is CASSFSSQWGEQFF. The CDR3 DNA is TGTGCCAGCAGCTTCAGCTCCCAGTGGGGTGAGCAGTTCTTC.

This clonotype was seen more than once but under ten times. The chain has TRBV7-2 and TRBJ2-2; 7 bases map to TRBD1. The CDR3 covers 19 residues. The J segment lost 6 bases and the V segment lost 1 base, leaving 17 bases of the junction unmatched. CDR1 and CDR2 (germline): SGHTA, FQGNSA. CDR3 bases: TGTGCCAGCAGCTTAGTACCGGGACAGCCCTCATGGGTCGCCGGGGAGCTGTTTTTT. It specifies CASSLVPGQPSWVAGELFF.

This clonotype was seen repeatedly, ten times or more. The rearrangement joins TRBV20-1 to TRBJ2-2, with TRBD1 identical over 8 bases. This CDR3 region has 15 residues. Looked up from germline, CDR1 is DFQATT and CDR2 is SNEGSKA (reference sequence). The J segment lost 1 base and the V segment lost 5 bases, leaving 6 bases of the junction unmatched. The CDR3 protein is CSAEPGQGNTGELFF. As DNA, the CDR3 is TGCAGTGCTGAACCTGGACAGGGGAACACCGGGGAGCTGTTTTTT.

The rearrangement uses TRBV11-2 and TRBJ2-5, with 7 bases fitting TRBD2. The CDR3 sequence is 15 residues long. Unmatched junction bases numbered 8, after V lost 5 bases and J lost 2 bases. Per the germline V gene, CDR1 is SGHAT and CDR2 is FQNNGV. CDR3 residues: CASSPGGYLQETQYF. In DNA form, the CDR3 reads TGTGCCAGCAGCCCGGGGGGTTACTTACAAGAGACCCAGTACTTC.